The T cell receptor beta chain described here comes from a study of blood T cell repertoires in COVID-19 (dated by TCRdb to between 2020 and 2021). Regarding the study in general: Samples covering the acute and convalescent phases of COVID-19 were provided by collaborators in the United States, Italy and Spain. The material from the prospective study consisted of cDNA or gDNA derived from T cells, B-cell-depleted T cells, or PBMCs. Deeply sampled blood TCRbeta repertoires from subjects exposed to, actively infected with, or recovered from COVID-19 were included in the dataset. The repertoires were released in a freely available public database meant as a resource for research on the immune response to SARS-CoV-2. The sample metadata nearly always contained a de-identified subject ID, COVID-19 status, age in years and sex. The samples were drawn from two sources: the first 160 participants of the ongoing ImmuneRACE study, and over 950 subjects contributed by 6 global collaborators. Where available, HLA class I and class II types were taken from metadata supplied by the sample provider and were not determined by assay-based typing.

What the work shows at the level of the full study, not this receptor alone: How much clinical and demographic metadata was included differed by source and by participant, and the metadata was provided uncurated.

Measured from the cysteine to the phenylalanine, the CDR3 is 13 residues long. The read is trimmed to its CDR3 DNA, 39 bases read in frame from base 1. V loses 6 bases of germline sequence and J loses 7 bases, and the interval between the two ends is 13 bases. According to the germline V gene, CDR1 reads MNHEY and CDR2 reads SVGAGI. The immunoSEQ Assay, a bias-controlled multiplex PCR, was used to amplify TCRbeta CDR3 regions from genomic DNA. The authors processed their data as follows. The number of nucleated cells in each sample was estimated by amplification of reference gene primers within the assay. To quantify the absolute abundance of each unique TCRbeta CDR3 rearrangement, sequence reads were collapsed and filtered. For each sample, productive Simpson clonality was calculated as the square root of Simpson's diversity index across productive rearrangements. TCRdb carries this immuneACCESS record with in-frame sequences only. Its versions omit some clonotypes, under half of them owing to an unresolved V gene in the studies checked, with the rest unexplained. V and J calls plus clone size are reproduced from that table; the DNA served to infer D and trimming. The sample contains 70,000 or so clones, roughly 80% of them found a single time. The biggest ten clones account for approximately 17% of the sample.

The collaborating institutions used their own protocols to collect whole blood in K2EDTA tubes. For TCRbeta analysis, collaborators shipped samples in one of three forms: frozen whole blood, isolated PBMCs, or DNA extracted from either of those sample types. To note about this clone: Its binding antigen is unknown. No much larger clonotype is one base removed from it; base qualities were not supplied.

Recombination linked TRBV6-5 to TRBJ1-5; the D gene assignment is ambiguous. The sequencing sample was made of peripheral blood. This TCR was recovered from a man between 60 and 75 years old with acute or convalescent COVID-19. The CDR3 protein is CASRNSEGQPQHF. The bases are TGTGCCAGCAGGAACTCAGAGGGCCAGCCCCAGCATTTT.